This T cell receptor (beta chain) was identified in a study of CD8 T cells in ankylosing spondylitis. Notes on the study in general: What appeared characteristic of ankylosing spondylitis blood was a TCR beta motif of 7 or 8 highly homologous variants.

This clonotype was counted only a few times. Its antigen is unidentified. Using its own MiXCR run on the 5' RACE reads, TCRdb lists one record per CDR3 protein. The table lists roughly 90,000 distinct CDR3 sequences, roughly 9% of them singletons. Looked up from germline, CDR1 is MNHEY and CDR2 is SMNVEV (reference sequence). The CDR3 extends over 14 amino acids. The V and J ends lost 5 bases and 5 bases, in that order; junction bases with no gene match: 6. The specimen sequenced was blood, either unsorted or a sorted T cell fraction (not recorded which). This TCR was recovered from a male donor with ankylosing spondylitis. The chain is built from TRBV27 and TRBJ2-5, with 9 bases aligning to TRBD1. The CDR3 region has the DNA TGTGCCAGCAGTCGGACAGGGGCCGGGGAGACCCAGTACTTC. It codes for CASSRTGAGETQYF.